This T cell receptor (beta chain) was captured by sequencing in a study of cytomegalovirus exposure and HLA in healthy donors. The study, taken as a whole, reports: Some V segments could not be told apart, so they were left out, TRBV6-2 and TRBV6-3 among them. Later, TCR association rates were found to vary by HLA locus, highest for DRB1 and lowest for HLA-C.

About this clone itself: Its antigen is not known.

In the PCR, 60 Vbeta and 13 Jbeta primers were used. Assay: immunoSEQ multiplex PCR; the TCRdb copy retains only in-frame clones and omits some. The table for this sample gives tens of thousands of clones. Germline CDR1 is MGHDK and CDR2 is SYGVNS. The CDR3 sequence is 14 residues long. The V gene lost 6 bases and the J gene lost 2 bases, with 11 bases spanning the gap. Each of the donors was a healthy bone marrow donor. V is TRBV25-1 and J is TRBJ1-3; D remains unclear. Source material: PBMCs. The clonotype comes from a man younger than 35 in good health and CMV-seropositive. The CDR3 protein is CASRGGGAGNTIYF. CDR3 in DNA: TGTGCCAGCAGAGGAGGTGGAGCTGGAAACACCATATATTTT.